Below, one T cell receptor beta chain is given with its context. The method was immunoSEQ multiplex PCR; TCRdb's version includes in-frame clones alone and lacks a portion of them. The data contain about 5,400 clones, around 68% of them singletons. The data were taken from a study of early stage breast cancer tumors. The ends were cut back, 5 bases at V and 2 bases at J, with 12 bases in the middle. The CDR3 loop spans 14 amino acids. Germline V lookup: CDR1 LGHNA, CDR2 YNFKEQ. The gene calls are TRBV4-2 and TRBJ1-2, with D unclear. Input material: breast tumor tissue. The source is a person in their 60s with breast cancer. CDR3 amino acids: CASSLSGSNYGYTF. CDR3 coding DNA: TGTGCCAGCAGCTTATCAGGCAGCAACTATGGCTACACCTTC.